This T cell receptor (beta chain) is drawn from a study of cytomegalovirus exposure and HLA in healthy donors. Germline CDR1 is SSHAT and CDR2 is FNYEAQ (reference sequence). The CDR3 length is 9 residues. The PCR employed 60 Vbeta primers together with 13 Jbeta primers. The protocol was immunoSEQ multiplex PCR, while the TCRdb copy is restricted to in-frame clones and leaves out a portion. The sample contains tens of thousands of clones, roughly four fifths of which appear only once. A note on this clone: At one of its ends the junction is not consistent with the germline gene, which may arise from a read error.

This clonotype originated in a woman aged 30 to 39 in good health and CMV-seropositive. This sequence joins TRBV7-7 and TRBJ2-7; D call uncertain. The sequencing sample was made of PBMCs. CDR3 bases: TGTGCTAGCAGCTTCAAGCAGTACTTC. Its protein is CASSFKQYF.